Here is one TCR beta chain with its context. The sample is drawn from a study of spatial heterogeneity in lung cancer. This CDR3 contains 17 residues. J lost 5 bases, V lost 1 base, and 10 bases had no gene match. TCRdb re-called the 5' RACE reads with MiXCR, one entry per CDR3 protein. The sample yields 39,000 or so distinct CDR3 sequences, around 7.5% seen once. Time point reported: sample taken at primary tumor resection. The study sequenced unsorted whole RNA from tumor, nontumor lung or frozen PBMC. There were roughly 72 donors, all of them untreated patients with early-stage non-small cell lung cancer.

This rearrangement joins TRBV23-1 to TRBJ1-5, with 8 bases fitting TRBD1. TRBV23-1 falls under the ORF class, with uncertain function. The starting material was PBMCs, obtained at surgery. The origin of this receptor is a male donor with early-stage non-small cell lung cancer. In DNA form, the CDR3 reads TGCGCCAGCAGTCAATTCCCCGAGGACAGGGACCATCAGCCCCAGCATTTT. This sequence encodes CASSQFPEDRDHQPQHF.